This T cell receptor beta chain came from a study of blood T cells in healthy people across ages. Primers used in a second PCR of roughly 6 to 11 cycles were a sample-barcoded 5' primer and a J-beta primer mix. TCRdb re-called the 5' RACE reads with MiXCR, one entry per CDR3 protein. The sample lists 1.5 million to 2 million distinct CDR3 sequences; less than 50% were seen once. This CDR3 is 14 amino acids long. The ends lost 6 bases at V and 6 bases at J; junction bases unmatched: 7. The clonotype originates from a woman in her thirties or forties in good health. The chain uses TRBV12-3 or TRBV12-4 and TRBJ2-3, with 9 bases that match TRBD2. The source material was blood. CDR3 coding DNA: TGTGCCAGCAGGGCGGGGGGGTCCCCCGATACGCAGTATTTT. The encoded protein is CASRAGGSPDTQYF.